This T cell receptor beta chain emerged from a study of CD8+CD57+ T cells in acquired aplastic anemia. As for the study in general: DNA per sorted CD4+ or CD8+ sample ranged about 0.2 to 30 ug, averaging around 3.1 ug.

Comments on this clonotype: A read error is possible here, since a much larger clone lies one base away.

For sequencing, patients were chosen who had shown expansion of CD8+CD57+ cells by flow cytometry. Genomic DNA served as template for TCR beta VDJ and CDR3 profiling. Each CDR3 protein is one row after TCRdb ran MiXCR on the reads. Of 110,000 or so distinct CDR3 sequences listed, 58% are singletons. Sequencing used sorted CD4+, CD8+, or CD8+CD57+ T cells (not recorded which) from PBMCs. This receptor was identified in a human donor with aplastic anemia.

The CDR3 nucleotides read TGTGACACCAGCATGGCCTCAACAGGCTATGGCTACACCTTC. Amino acids: CDTSMASTGYGYTF. The chain is built from TRBV15 and TRBJ1-2; perhaps TRBD1 as D (5 bases). CDR1 and CDR2 (germline): LNHNV, YYDKDF (reference sequence). The CDR3 spans 14 residues. The variable domain in full, with the rest retrieved from reference TRBV15 and TRBJ1-2, is DAMVIQNPRYQVTQFGKPVTLSCSQTLNHNVMYWYQQKSSQAPKLLFHYYDKDFNNEADTPDNFQSRRPNTSFCFLDIRSPGLGDTAMYLCDTSMASTGYGYTFGSGTRLTVV.